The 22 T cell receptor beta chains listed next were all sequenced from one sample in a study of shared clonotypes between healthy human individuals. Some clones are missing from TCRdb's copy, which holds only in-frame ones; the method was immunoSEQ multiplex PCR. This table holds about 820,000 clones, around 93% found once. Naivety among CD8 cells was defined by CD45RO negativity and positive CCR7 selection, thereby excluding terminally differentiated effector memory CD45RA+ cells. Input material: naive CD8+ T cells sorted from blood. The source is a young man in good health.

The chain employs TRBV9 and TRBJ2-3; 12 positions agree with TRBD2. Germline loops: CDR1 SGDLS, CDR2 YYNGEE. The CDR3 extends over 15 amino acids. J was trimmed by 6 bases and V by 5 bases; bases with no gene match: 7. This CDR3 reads CASRPTSGRLDTQYF. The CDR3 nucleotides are TGTGCCAGCAGGCCGACTAGCGGGAGATTGGATACGCAGTATTTT.

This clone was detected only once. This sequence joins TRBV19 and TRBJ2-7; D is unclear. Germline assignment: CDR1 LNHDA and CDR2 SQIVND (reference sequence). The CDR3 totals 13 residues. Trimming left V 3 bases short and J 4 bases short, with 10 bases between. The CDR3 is CASSMFLYYEQYF. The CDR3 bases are TGTGCCAGTAGTATGTTTCTATATTACGAGCAGTACTTC.

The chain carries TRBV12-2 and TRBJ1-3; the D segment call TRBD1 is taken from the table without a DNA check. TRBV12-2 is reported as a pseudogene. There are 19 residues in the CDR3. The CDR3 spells CASRLLLLGQGGPGNTIYF. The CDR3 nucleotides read TGTGCAAGTCGCTTATTGTTACTCGGACAGGGAGGGCCTGGAAACACCATATATTTT.

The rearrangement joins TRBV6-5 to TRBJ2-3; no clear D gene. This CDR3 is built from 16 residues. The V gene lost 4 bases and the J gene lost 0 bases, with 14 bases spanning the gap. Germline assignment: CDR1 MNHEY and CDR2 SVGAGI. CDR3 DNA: TGTGCCAGCAGTTCCCACTTAGCAGATAGCACAGATACGCAGTATTTT. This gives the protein CASSSHLADSTDTQYF.

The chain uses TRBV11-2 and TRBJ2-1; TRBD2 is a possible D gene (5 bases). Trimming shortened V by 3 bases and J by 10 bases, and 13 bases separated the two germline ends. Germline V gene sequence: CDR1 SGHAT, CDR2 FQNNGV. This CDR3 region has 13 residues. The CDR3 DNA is TGTGCCAGCAGCTTCTCAACGGGAAAGGAGCAGTTCTTC. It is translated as CASSFSTGKEQFF.

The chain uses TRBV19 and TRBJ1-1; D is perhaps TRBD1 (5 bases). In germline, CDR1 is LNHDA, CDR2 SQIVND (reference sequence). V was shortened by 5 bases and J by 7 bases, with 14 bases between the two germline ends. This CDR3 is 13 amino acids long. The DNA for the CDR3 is TGTGCCAGTAGTTGGAGGGGCGGCGGTGAAGCTTTCTTT. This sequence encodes CASSWRGGGEAFF.

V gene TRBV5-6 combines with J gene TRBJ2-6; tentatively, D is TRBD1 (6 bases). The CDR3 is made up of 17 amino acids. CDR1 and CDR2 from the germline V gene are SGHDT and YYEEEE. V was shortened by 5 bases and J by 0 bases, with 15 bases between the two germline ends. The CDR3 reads CASRAGDGNSGANVLTF. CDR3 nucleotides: TGTGCCAGCAGGGCAGGGGACGGAAACTCTGGGGCCAACGTCCTGACTTTC.

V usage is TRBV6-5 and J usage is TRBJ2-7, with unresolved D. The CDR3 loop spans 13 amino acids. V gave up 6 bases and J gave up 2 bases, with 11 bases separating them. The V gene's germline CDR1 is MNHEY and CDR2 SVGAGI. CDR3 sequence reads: CASSLGPAYEQYF. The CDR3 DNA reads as TGTGCCAGCAGCCTAGGACCCGCCTACGAGCAGTACTTC.

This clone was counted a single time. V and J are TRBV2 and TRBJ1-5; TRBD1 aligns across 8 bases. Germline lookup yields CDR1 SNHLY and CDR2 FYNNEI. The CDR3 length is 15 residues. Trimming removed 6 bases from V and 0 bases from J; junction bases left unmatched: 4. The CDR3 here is CASRGTGASNQPQHF. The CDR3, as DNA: TGTGCCAGCAGGGGGACAGGAGCTAGCAATCAGCCCCAGCATTTT.

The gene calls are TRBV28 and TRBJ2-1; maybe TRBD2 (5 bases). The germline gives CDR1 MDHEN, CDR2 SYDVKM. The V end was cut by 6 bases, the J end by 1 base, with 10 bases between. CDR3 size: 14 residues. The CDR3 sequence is CASRDLPSYNEQFF. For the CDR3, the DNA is TGTGCCAGCAGGGACTTACCTTCCTACAATGAGCAGTTCTTC. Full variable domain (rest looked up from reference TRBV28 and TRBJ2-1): DVKVTQSSRYLVKRTGEKVFLECVQDMDHENMFWYRQDPGLGLRLIYFSYDVKMKEKGDIPEGYSVSREKKERFSLILESASTNQTSMYLCASRDLPSYNEQFFGPGTRLTVL.

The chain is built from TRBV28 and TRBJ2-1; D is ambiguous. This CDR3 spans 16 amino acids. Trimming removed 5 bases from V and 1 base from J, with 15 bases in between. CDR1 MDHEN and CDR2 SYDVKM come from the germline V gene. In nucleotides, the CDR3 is TGTGCCAGCAGTCCGCCGTTTTACAGATCCTACAATGAGCAGTTCTTC. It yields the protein CASSPPFYRSYNEQFF.

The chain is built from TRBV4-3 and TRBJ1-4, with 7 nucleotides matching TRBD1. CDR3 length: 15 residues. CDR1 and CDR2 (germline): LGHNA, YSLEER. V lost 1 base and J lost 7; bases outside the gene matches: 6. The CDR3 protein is CASSQGGGGLEKLFF. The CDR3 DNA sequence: TGCGCCAGCAGCCAAGGAGGAGGGGGCCTTGAAAAACTGTTTTTT.

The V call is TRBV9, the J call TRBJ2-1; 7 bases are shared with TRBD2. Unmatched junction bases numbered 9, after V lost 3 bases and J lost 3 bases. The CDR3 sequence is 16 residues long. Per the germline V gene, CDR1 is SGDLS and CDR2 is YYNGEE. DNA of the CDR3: TGTGCCAGCAGCGGTCCTAGCGGTTCAAACTACAATGAGCAGTTCTTC. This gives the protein CASSGPSGSNYNEQFF.

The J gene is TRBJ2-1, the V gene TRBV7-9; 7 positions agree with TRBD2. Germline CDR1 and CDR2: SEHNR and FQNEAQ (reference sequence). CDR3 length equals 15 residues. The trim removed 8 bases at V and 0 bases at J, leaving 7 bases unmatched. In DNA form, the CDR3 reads TGTGCCAGCTTTAATTCGGGGGGCTCCTACAATGAGCAGTTCTTC. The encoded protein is CASFNSGGSYNEQFF.

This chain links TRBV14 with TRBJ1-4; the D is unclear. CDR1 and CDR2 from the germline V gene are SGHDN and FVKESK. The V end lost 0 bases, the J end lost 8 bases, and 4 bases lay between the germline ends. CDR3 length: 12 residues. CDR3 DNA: TGTGCCAGCAGCCAAGATGACGAAAAACTGTTTTTT. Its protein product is CASSQDDEKLFF. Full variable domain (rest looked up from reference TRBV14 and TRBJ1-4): EAGVTQFPSHSVIEKGQTVTLRCDPISGHDNLYWYRRVMGKEIKFLLHFVKESKQDESGMPNNRFLAERTGGTYSTLKVQPAELEDSGVYFCASSQDDEKLFFGSGTQLSVL.

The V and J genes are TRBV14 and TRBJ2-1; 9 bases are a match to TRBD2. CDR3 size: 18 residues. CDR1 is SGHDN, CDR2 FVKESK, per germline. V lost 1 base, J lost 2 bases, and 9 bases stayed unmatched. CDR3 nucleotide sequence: TGTGCCAGCAGCCAAGTCGGCGGGGGGGCGGGTACCTACAATGAGCAGTTCTTC. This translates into CASSQVGGGAGTYNEQFF.

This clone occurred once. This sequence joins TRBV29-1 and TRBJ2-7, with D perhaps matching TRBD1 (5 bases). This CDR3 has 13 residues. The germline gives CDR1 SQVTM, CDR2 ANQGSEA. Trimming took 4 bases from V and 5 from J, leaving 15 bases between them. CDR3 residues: CSVGAQGPNEQYF. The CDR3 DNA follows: TGCAGCGTTGGAGCCCAGGGTCCCAACGAGCAGTACTTC.

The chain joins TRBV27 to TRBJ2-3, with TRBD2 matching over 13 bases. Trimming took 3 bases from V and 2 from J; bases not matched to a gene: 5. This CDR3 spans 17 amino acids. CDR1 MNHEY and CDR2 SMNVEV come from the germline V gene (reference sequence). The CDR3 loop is CASSFGTSGTNTDTQYF. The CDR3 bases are TGTGCCAGCAGTTTCGGGACTAGCGGGACTAACACAGATACGCAGTATTTT.

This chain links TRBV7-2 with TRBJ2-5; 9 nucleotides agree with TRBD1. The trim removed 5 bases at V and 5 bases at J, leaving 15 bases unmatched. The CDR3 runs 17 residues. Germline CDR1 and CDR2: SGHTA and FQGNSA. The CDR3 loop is CASSPDLFRDRAETQYF. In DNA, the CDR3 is TGTGCCAGCAGCCCCGACCTTTTCCGGGACAGGGCGGAGACCCAGTACTTC.

CDR3 in amino acids: CASSLAGGEWDRYGYTF. In DNA form, the CDR3 reads TGTGCCAGCAGCTTAGCGGGCGGGGAATGGGACCGCTATGGCTACACCTTC. The chain joins TRBV7-9 to TRBJ1-2; D might be TRBD1 (5 bases). The CDR3 has 17 residues. In germline, CDR1 is SEHNR, CDR2 FQNEAQ (reference sequence). Trimming pared 0 bases from V and 4 bases from J, leaving 18 bases between.

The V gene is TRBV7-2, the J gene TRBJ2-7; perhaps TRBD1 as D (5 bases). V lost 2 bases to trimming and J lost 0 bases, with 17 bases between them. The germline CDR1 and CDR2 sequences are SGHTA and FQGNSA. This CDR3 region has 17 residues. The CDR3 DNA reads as TGTGCCAGCAGCTTACCCCTTAGGGGAAAAAGCTCCTACGAGCAGTACTTC. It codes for CASSLPLRGKSSYEQYF.

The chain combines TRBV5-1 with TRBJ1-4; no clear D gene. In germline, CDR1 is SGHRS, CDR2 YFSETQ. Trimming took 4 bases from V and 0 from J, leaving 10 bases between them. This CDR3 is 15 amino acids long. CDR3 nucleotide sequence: TGCGCCAGCAGCCCCTCCTTCACAACTAATGAAAAACTGTTTTTT. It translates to CASSPSFTTNEKLFF.